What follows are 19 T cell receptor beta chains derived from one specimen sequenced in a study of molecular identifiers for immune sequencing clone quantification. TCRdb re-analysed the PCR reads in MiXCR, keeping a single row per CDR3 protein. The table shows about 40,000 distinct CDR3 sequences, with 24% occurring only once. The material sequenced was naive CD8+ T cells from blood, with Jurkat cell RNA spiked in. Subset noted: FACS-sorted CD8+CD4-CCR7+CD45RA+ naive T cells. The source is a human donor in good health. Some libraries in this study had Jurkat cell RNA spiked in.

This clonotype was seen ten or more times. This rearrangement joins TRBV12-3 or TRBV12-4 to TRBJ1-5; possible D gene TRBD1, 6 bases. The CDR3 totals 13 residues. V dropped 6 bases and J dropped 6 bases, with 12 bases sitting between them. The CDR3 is CASSPTGSQPQHF. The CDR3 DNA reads TGTGCCAGCAGCCCTACAGGGAGTCAGCCCCAGCATTTT.

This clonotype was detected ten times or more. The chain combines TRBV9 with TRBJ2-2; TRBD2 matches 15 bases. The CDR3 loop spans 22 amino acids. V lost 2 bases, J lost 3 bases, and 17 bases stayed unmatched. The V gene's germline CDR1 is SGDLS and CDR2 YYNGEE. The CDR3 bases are TGTGCCAGCAGCGTCACCCCCCGAGGGAGGACTAGCGGGAGGGGAGACACCGGGGAGCTGTTTTTT. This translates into CASSVTPRGRTSGRGDTGELFF.

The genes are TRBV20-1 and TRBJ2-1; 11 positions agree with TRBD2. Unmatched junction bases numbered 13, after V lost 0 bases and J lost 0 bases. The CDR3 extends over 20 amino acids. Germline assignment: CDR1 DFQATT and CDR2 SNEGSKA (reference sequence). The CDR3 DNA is TGCAGTGCTAGAGATCACTCGCCTAGCGGGAGGAAGAGCTCCTACAATGAGCAGTTCTTC. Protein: CSARDHSPSGRKSSYNEQFF.

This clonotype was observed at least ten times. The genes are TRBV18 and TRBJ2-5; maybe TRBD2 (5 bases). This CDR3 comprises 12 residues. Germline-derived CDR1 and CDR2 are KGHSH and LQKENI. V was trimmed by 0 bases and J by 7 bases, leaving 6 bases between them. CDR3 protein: CASSPPEVTQYF. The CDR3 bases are TGTGCCAGCTCACCACCGGAGGTGACCCAGTACTTC.

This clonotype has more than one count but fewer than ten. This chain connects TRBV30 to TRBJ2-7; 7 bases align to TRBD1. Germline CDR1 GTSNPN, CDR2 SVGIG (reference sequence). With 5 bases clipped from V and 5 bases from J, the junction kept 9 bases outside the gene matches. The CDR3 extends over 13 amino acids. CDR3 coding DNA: TGTGCCTGGGCCCCGACAGGGATCCACGAGCAGTACTTC. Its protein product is CAWAPTGIHEQYF.

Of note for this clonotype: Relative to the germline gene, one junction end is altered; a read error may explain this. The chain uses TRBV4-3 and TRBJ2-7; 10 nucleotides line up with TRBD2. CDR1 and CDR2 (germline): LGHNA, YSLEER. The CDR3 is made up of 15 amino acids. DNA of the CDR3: TGCGCCAGCGGCCAAGTGCCTAGCGGGAGTAAGGAGCAGTACTTC. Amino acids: CASGQVPSGSKEQYF.

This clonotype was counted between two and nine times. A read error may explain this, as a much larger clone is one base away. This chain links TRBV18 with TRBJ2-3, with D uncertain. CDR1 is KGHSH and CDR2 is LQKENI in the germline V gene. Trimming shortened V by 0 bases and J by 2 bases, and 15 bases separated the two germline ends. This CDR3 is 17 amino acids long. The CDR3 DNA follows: TGTGCCAGCTCACCACCGGCGCTACTTTTCATCACAGATACGCAGTATTTT. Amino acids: CASSPPALLFITDTQYF.

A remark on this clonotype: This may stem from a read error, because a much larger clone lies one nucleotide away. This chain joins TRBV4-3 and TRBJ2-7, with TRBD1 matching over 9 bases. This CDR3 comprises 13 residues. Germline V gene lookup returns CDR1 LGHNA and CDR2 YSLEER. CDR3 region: CASSPGQGGEQHF. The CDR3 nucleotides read TGCGCCAGCAGCCCGGGACAGGGCGGCGAGCAGCACTTC.

In nucleotides, the CDR3 is TGTGCCACCAGTGATTTGCCCCCGGGACAGGGGGATACAGATACGCAGTATTTT. As protein: CATSDLPPGQGDTDTQYF. This chain links TRBV24-1 with TRBJ2-3; 11 nucleotides line up with TRBD1. The germline V gene encodes CDR1 KGHDR and CDR2 SFDVKD. The CDR3 consists of 18 residues. Losses at the gene ends were 0 bases for V and 3 bases for J; bases not matched to a gene: 7.

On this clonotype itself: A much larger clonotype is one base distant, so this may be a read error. The CDR3 DNA reads as TGTGCCAGCAGCTTAGATTTTGACAGGAGTACCGCCTACGAGCAGTACTTC. As protein: CASSLDFDRSTAYEQYF. The chain employs TRBV7-9 and TRBJ2-7, with D perhaps matching TRBD1 (6 bases). The CDR3 loop spans 17 amino acids. Germline lookup yields CDR1 SEHNR and CDR2 FQNEAQ (reference sequence). V shed 1 base and J shed 2 bases, with 18 bases lying between them. Based on the CDR3 plus reference TRBV7-9 and TRBJ2-7, the full variable domain is DTGVSQNPRHKITKRGQNVTFRCDPISEHNRLYWYRQTLGQGPEFLTYFQNEAQLEKSRLLSDRFSAERPKGSFSTLEIQRTEQGDSAMYLCASSLDFDRSTAYEQYFGPGTRLTVT.

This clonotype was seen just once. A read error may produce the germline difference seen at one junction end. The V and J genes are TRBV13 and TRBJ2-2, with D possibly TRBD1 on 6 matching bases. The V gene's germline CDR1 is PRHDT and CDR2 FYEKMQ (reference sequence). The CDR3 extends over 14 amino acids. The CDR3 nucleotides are TGTGCCAGCAGGCCAGGGGCTGACACCGGGGAGCTGTTATTT. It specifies CASRPGADTGELLF.

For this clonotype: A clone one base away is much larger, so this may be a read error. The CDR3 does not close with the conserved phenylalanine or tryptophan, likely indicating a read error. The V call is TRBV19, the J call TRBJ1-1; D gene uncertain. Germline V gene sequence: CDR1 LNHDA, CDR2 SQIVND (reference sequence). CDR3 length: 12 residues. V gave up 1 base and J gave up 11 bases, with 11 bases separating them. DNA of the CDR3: TGTGCCAGTAGTATAGGGGGAGTTATGGCTTTCCTT. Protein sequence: CASSIGGVMAFL.

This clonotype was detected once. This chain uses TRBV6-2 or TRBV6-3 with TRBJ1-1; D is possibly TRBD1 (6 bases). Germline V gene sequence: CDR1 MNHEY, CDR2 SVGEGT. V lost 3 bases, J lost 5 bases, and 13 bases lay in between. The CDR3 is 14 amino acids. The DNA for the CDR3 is TGTGCCAGCAGTTATGGGCGGGGGCTTACTGAAGCTTTCTTT. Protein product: CASSYGRGLTEAFF.

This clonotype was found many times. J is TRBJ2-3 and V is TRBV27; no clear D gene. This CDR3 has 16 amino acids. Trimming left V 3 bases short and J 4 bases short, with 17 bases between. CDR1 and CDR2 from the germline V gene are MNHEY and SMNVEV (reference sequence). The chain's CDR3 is CASSFFPLRFPDTQYF. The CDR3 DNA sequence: TGTGCCAGCAGTTTTTTCCCCTTGAGGTTCCCAGATACGCAGTATTTT.

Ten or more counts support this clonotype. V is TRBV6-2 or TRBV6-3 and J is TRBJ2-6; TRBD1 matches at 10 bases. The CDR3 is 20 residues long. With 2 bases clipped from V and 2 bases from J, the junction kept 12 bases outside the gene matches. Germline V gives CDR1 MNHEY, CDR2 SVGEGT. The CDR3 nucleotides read TGTGCCAGCAGTTACGTGACAGGGGGCGATATTTCGCCTGGGGCCAACGTCCTGACTTTC. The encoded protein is CASSYVTGGDISPGANVLTF.

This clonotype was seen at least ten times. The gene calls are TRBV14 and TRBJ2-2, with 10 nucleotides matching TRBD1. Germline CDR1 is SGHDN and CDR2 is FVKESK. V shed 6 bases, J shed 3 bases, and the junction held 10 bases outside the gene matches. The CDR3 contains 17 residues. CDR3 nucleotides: TGTGCCAGCAGTCCATTTGTGGGGACAGGGGACACCGGGGAGCTGTTTTTT. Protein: CASSPFVGTGDTGELFF.

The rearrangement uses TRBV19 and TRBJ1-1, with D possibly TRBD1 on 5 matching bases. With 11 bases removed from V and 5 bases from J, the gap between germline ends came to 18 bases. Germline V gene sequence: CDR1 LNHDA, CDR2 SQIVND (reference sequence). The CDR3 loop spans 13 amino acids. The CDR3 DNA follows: TGTGCCCCCCCCTGGGGGGGATGGACTGAAGCTTTCTTT. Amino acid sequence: CAPPWGGWTEAFF.

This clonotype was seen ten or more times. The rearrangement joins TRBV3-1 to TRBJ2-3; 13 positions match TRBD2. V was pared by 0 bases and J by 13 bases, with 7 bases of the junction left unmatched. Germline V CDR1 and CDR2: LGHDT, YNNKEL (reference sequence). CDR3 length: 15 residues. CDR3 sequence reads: CASSQDGLGLAGEYF. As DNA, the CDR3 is TGTGCCAGCAGCCAAGATGGTCTAGGACTAGCGGGAGAGTATTTT.

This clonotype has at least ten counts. The CDR3 is CASSHERGATDTQYF. CDR3 DNA: TGTGCCAGCAGTCACGAGCGGGGGGCGACAGATACGCAGTATTTT. V and J are TRBV6-2 or TRBV6-3 and TRBJ2-3; 9 nucleotides match TRBD2. This CDR3 contains 15 residues. Per the germline V gene, CDR1 is MNHEY and CDR2 is SVGEGT. V dropped 5 bases and J dropped 3; count of bases not matched to a gene: 6.